This T cell receptor beta chain was retrieved from a study of cytomegalovirus exposure and HLA in healthy donors. The V end was cut by 0 bases, the J end by 5 bases, with 8 bases between. Germline values: CDR1 SSHAT, CDR2 FNYEAQ (reference sequence). This CDR3 is 14 amino acids long. It was with 60 Vbeta and 13 Jbeta primers that the PCR ran. Using immunoSEQ multiplex PCR, the repertoire was profiled, and TCRdb retains in-frame clones only, with some absent. The sample has roughly 100,000 clones; 65% to 85% are singletons. The chain recombines TRBV7-7 with TRBJ2-1; D is perhaps TRBD1 (5 bases). This TCR came from a man aged 40-49 years in good health and CMV-seropositive. The sequencing input was PBMCs. This CDR3 is CASSLAGPNNEQFF. CDR3 coding DNA: TGTGCCAGCAGCTTAGCGGGGCCTAACAATGAGCAGTTCTTC.